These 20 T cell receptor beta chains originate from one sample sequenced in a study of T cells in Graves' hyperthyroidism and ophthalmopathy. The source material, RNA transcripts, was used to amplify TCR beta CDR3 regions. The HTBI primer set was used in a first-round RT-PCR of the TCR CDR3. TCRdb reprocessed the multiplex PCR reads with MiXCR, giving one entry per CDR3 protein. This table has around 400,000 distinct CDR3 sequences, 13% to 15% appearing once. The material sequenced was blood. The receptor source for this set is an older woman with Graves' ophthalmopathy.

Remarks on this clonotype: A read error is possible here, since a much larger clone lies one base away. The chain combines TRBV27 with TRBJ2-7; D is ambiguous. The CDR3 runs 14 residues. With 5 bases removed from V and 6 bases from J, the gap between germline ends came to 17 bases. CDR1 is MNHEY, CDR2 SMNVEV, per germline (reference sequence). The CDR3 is CASSTGSPGREQYF. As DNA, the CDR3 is TGTGCCAGCAGTACGGGTAGTCCGGGCCGCGAGCAGTACTTC.

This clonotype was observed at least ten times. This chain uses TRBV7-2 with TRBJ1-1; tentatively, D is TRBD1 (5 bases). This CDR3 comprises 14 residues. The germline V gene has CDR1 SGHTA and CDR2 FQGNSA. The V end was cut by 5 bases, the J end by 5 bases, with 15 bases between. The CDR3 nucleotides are TGTGCCAGCAGCCGCAACGGGCGGGGGACTGAAGCTTTCTTT. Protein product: CASSRNGRGTEAFF.

Here the CDR3 DNA reads TGTGCCAGCAGCTTAGACGCCCACCCCCCCCAGTACTTC. It is translated as CASSLDAHPPQYF. This chain links TRBV7-2 with TRBJ2-5; D not resolved. Trimming left V 1 base short and J 9 bases short, with 12 bases between. The CDR3 loop spans 13 amino acids. Germline lookup yields CDR1 SGHTA and CDR2 FQGNSA.

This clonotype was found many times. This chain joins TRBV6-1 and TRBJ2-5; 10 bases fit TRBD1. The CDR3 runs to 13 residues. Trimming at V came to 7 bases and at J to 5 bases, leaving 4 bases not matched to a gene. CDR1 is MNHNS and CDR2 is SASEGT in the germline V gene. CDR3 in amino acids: CASTQGQGETQYF. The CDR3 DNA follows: TGTGCCAGCACGCAGGGACAGGGGGAGACCCAGTACTTC.

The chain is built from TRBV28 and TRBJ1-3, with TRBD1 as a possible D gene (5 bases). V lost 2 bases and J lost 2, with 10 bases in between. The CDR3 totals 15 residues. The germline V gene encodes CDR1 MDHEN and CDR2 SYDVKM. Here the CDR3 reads CASSLLGVTGNTIYF. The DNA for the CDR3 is TGTGCCAGCAGTTTACTGGGGGTAACTGGAAACACCATATATTTT.

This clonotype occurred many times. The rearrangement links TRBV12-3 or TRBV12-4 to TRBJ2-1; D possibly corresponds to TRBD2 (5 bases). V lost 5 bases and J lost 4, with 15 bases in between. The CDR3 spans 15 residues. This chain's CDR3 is CASSVSGGNYNEQFF. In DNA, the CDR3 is TGTGCCAGCAGTGTGTCTGGAGGAAATTACAATGAGCAGTTCTTC.

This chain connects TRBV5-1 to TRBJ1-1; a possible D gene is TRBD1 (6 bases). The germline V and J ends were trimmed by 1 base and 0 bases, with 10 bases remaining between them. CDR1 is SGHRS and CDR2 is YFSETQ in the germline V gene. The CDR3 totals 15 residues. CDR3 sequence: CASSLTGALNTEAFF. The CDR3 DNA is TGCGCCAGCAGCTTGACGGGGGCCTTGAACACTGAAGCTTTCTTT.

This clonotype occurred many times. CDR3 residues: CASSIQGSNQPQHF. DNA of the CDR3: TGTGCCAGTAGTATACAGGGTTCCAATCAGCCCCAGCATTTT. The J gene is TRBJ1-5, the V gene TRBV19, with D possibly TRBD1 on 5 matching bases. CDR3 length: 14 residues. Per the germline V gene, CDR1 is LNHDA and CDR2 is SQIVND (reference sequence). Between the trimmed V and J ends, which lost 2 bases and 3 bases, there was a span of 8 bases.

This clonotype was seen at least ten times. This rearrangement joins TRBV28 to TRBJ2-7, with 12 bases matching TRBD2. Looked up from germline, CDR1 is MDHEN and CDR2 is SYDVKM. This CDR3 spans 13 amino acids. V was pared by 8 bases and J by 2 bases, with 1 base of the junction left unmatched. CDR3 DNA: TGTGCCAGCGGGACTAGCGGGCCCTACGAGCAGTACTTC. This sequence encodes CASGTSGPYEQYF.

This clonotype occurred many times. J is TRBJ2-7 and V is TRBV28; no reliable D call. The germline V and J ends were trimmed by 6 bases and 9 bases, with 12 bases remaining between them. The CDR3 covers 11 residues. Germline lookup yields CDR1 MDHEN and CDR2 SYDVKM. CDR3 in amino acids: CASRSIMGQYF. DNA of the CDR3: TGTGCCAGCAGGTCCATTATGGGGCAGTACTTC.

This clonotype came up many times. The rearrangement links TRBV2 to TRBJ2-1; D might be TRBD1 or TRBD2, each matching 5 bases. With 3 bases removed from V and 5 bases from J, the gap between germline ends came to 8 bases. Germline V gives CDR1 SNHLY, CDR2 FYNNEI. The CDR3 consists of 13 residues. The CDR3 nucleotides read TGTGCCAGCAGTGAGGGACGGAACAATGAGCAGTTCTTC. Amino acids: CASSEGRNNEQFF.

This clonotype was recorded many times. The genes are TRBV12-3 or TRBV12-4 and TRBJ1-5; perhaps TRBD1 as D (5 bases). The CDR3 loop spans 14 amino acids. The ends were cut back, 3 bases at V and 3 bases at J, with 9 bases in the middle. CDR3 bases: TGTGCCAGCAGTTTGGGACTCAACAATCAGCCCCAGCATTTT. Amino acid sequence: CASSLGLNNQPQHF.

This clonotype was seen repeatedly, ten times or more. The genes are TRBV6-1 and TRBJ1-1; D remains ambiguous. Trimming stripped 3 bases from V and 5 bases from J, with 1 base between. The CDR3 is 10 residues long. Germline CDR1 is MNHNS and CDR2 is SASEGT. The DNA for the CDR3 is TGTGCCAGCAGTGATACTGAAGCTTTCTTT. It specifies CASSDTEAFF.

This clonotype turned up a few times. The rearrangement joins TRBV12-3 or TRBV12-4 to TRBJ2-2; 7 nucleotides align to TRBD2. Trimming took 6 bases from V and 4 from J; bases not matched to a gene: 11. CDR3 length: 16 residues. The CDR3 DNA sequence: TGTGCCAGCAGCTATAGACAAGGGACTACCACCGGGGAGCTGTTTTTT. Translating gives CASSYRQGTTTGELFF.

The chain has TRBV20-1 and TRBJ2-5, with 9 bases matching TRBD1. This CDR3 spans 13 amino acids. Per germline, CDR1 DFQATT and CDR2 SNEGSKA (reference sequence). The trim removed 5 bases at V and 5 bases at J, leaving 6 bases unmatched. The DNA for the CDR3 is TGCAGTGCTGGCGGACAGGGGTACGAGACCCAGTACTTC. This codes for CSAGGQGYETQYF.

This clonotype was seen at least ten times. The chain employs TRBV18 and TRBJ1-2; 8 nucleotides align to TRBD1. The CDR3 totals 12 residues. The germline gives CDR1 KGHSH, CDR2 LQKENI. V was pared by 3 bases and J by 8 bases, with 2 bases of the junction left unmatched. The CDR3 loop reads CASSPTGVGYTF. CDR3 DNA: TGTGCCAGCTCACCGACAGGGGTCGGCTACACCTTC.

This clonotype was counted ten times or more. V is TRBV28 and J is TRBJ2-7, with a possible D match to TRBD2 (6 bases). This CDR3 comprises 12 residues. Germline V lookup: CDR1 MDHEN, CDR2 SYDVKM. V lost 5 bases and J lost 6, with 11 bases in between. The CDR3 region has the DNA TGTGCCAGCAGTCCGGGACTGGGCGAGCAGTACTTC. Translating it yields CASSPGLGEQYF.

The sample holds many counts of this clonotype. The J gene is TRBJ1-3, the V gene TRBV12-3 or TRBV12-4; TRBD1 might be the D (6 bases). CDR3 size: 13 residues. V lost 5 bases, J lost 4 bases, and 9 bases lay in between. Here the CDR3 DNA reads TGTGCCAGCAGTCCTGACAGGGGAAACACCATATATTTT. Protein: CASSPDRGNTIYF.

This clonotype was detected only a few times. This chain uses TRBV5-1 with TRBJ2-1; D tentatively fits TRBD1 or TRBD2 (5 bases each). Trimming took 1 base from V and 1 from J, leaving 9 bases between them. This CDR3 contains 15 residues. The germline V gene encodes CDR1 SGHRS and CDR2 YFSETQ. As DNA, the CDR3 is TGCGCCAGCAGCTTGACGGGACGGTCCTACAATGAGCAGTTCTTC. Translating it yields CASSLTGRSYNEQFF. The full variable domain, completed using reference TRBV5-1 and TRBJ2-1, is KAGVTQTPRYLIKTRGQQVTLSCSPISGHRSVSWYQQTPGQGLQFLFEYFSETQRNKGNFPGRFSGRQFSNSRSEMNVSTLELGDSALYLCASSLTGRSYNEQFFGPGTRLTVL.

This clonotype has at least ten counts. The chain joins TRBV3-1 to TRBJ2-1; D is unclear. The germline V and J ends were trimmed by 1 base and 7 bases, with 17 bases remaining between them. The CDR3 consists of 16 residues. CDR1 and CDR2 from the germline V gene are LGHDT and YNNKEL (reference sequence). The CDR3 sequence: CASSQGSAPGWNEQFF. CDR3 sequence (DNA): TGTGCCAGCAGCCAAGGTTCAGCGCCCGGTTGGAATGAGCAGTTCTTC.